A single T cell receptor (beta chain) is shown here with its context. Its antigen remains unknown. Described time point: baseline pretreatment blood. Treatment specified: 15 Gy SBRT to primary tumor, nephrectomy 4 weeks later. Serial blood draws occurred at baseline and 2 and 4 weeks post-SBRT. This renal cell carcinoma was of the clear cell type. This entry comes from a study of radiation and T cells in renal cell carcinoma. Clones were read by immunoSEQ multiplex PCR, and TCRdb kept only the in-frame ones, dropping some. The sample holds tens of thousands of clones, more than 60% seen once. Study-wide results and caveats: Without pretreatment biopsies, baseline tumor clonotype presence was undetermined.

CDR3 length equals 15 residues. The germline gives CDR1 KGHSH, CDR2 LQKENI. V lost 2 bases, J lost 1 base, and 8 bases lay in between. Sequencing used blood, obtained from a patient whose treatment included radiotherapy and nephrectomy. The rearrangement joins TRBV18 to TRBJ2-2, with D perhaps matching TRBD2 (5 bases). The sequence derives from a man between 60 and 75 years old with renal cell carcinoma. The CDR3: CASSPARGNTGELFF. The CDR3 DNA follows: TGTGCCAGCTCACCAGCCCGGGGGAACACCGGGGAGCTGTTTTTT.